The clone carrying this TCR beta chain has just a few counts. Its antigen is not identified. These data originate in a study of identical twins. Findings of the study overall: Fewer insertions marked abundant cord blood beta clonotypes; young adult naive trended weakly, memory not at all.

V shed 5 bases and J 2 bases; nucleotides not matched to a gene: 9. The CDR3 is 16 residues long. The germline V gene has CDR1 SQVTM and CDR2 ANQGSEA. MiXCR, run by TCRdb on the 5' RACE reads, gives a single entry per CDR3 protein. The sample has 400,000 or so distinct CDR3 sequences, approximately 8.8% seen once. The chain uses TRBV29-1 and TRBJ2-2; TRBD2 agrees at 9 bases. The specimen was naive T cells sorted from blood. The receptor comes from a woman in her forties or fifties in good health. CDR3 loop: CSVRGGAEPNTGELFF. Here the CDR3 DNA reads TGCAGCGTTCGCGGGGGGGCAGAACCTAACACCGGGGAGCTGTTTTTT.